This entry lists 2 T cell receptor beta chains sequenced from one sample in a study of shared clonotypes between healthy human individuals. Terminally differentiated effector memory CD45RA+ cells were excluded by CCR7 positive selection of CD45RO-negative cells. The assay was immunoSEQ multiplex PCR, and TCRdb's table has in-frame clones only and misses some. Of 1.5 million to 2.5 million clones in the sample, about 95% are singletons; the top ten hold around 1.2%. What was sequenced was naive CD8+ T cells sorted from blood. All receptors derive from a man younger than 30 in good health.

This CDR3 is CASSQQGLWGYTF. In DNA, the CDR3 is TGTGCCAGCTCGCAACAGGGGCTCTGGGGCTACACCTTC. The chain uses TRBV18 and TRBJ1-2; TRBD1 aligns across 7 bases. Germline CDR1 reads KGHSH; CDR2 reads LQKENI. J gave up 8 bases and V 6 bases, and 9 bases lay outside the gene matches. This CDR3 is built from 13 residues.

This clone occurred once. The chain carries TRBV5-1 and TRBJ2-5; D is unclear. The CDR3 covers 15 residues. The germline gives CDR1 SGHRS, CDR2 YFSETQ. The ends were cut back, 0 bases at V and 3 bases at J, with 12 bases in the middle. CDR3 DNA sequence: TGCGCCAGCAGCTTGGAACAGCCCGTCAAAGAGACCCAGTACTTC. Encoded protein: CASSLEQPVKETQYF.